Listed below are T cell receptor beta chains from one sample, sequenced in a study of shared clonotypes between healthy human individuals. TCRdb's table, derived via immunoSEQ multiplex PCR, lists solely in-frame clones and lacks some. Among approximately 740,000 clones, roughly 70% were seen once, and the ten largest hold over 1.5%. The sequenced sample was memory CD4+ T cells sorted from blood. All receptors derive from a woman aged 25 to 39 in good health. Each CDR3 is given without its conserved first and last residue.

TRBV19,ASSIAKGTDTQY
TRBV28,ASSLASLPGTPGTQY
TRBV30,AWSPRSLQETQY
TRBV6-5,ASTRTGLGNQPQH
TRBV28,ASSYGTEAF
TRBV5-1,ASSLGAGHNTDTQY
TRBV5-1,ASSFGQASYEQY
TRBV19,ASRRAPTAGEKLF
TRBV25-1,ASSDGSYEQY
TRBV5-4,ASSLRLQLGEQY
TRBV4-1,ASSQTGTGGTGELF
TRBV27,ASSRTGVGNSPLH
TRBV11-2,ASSLVRNTGELF
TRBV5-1,ASSFRDKGSYEQY
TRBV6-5,ASSYRGLSSEKLF
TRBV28,ASSRDRGPIGSFPTYEQY
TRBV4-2,ASSLRLAAYNEQF
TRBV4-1,ASSLGLAGGTADTQY
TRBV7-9,ASEDRGRSTEAF
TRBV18,ASSPYRREGRETQY
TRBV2,ASGSGWYNEQF
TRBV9,ASSAHGTATDTQY
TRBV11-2,ASSLVWGPYEQY
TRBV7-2,ASSPQGSQPQH
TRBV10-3,AISESLRREGPSDTQY
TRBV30,AWQDRGIVGELF
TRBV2,ASSEAVLLGKLF
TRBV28,ASSPGTRYEQY
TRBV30,AWSVGALGETQY
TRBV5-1,ASSLGGIGRMRADEQF
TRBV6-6,ASSSGPGTPGPQH
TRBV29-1,SVGGGSSYNEQF
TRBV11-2,ASSRGGTTKETQY
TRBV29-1,SVALAELTDTQY
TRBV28,ASSTPGYTGELF
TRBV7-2,ASSLVLGGYYEQY
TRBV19,ASSIGLTSGTPRVSYEQY
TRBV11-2,ASSPSGRATYEQY
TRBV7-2,ASSLVGGRFSGNTIY
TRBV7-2,ASSRQGSGLYEQY
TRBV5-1,ASSLDLGGNTIY
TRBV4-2,ASSQPGLKTVDEQF
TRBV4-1,ASSQDSDPGGSGNTIY
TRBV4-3,ASSQGGGRLYEQY
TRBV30,AWSFGEYEQY
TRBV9,ASSAQMSGNYGYT
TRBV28,ASRPDFETQY
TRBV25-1,ASSGLTGELF
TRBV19,ASTPAGVTYEQY
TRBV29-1,SVRRDNYNEQF
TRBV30,AWSVAQGQPQH
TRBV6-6,ASSSDRVGAAF
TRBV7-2,ASSVTGEVSGNTIY